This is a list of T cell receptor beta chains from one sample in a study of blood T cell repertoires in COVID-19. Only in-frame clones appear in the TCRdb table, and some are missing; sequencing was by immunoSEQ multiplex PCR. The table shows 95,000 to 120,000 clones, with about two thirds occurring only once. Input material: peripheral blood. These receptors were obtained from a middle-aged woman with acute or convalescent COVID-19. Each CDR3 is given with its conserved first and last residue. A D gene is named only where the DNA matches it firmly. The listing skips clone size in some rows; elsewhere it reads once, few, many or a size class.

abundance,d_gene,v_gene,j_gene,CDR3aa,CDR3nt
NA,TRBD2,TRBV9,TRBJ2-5,CASSVGTSGQTQYF,TGTGCCAGCAGCGTAGGGACTAGCGGGCAGACCCAGTACTTC
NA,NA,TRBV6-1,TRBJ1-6,CASSGPGSNPRNSPLHF,TGTGCCAGCAGTGGACCCGGGTCAAACCCGAGGAATTCACCCCTCCACTTT
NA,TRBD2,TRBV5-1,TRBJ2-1,CASSLSSGGVSYNEQFF,TGCGCCAGCAGCTTGAGTAGCGGGGGAGTTTCATACAATGAGCAGTTCTTC
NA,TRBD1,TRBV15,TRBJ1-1,CATSPGGSWTEAFF,TGTGCCACCAGCCCAGGGGGGAGTTGGACTGAAGCTTTCTTT
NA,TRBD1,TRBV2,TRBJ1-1,CASSYRDRGTNTEAFF,TGTGCCAGCAGTTACCGGGACAGGGGTACGAACACTGAAGCTTTCTTT
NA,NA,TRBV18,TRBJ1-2,CASSPSGTPNGYTF,TGTGCCAGCTCACCCTCCGGGACTCCCAACGGCTACACCTTC
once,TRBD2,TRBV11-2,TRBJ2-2,CASSSPRLAGGDGELFF,TGTGCCAGCAGCTCCCCCCGACTAGCGGGGGGGGACGGGGAGCTGTTTTTT
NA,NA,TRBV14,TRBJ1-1,CASSQEPGVYTEAFF,TGTGCCAGCAGCCAAGAACCCGGTGTATATACTGAAGCTTTCTTT
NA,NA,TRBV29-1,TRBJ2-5,CSVDPGGETQYF,TGCAGCGTTGACCCGGGTGGCGAGACCCAGTACTTC
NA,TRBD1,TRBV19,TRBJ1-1,CASSIGDSMNTEAFF,TGTGCCAGTAGTATTGGGGACAGTATGAACACTGAAGCTTTCTTT
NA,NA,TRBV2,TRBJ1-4,CASSEGRLNEKLFF,TGTGCCAGCAGTGAAGGCAGGCTTAATGAAAAACTGTTTTTT
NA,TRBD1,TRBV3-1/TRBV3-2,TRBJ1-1,CASSQALGQGAAFF,TGTGCCAGCAGCCAAGCTCTCGGACAGGGTGCAGCTTTCTTT
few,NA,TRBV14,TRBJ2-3,CASSRRQGTDTQYF,TGTGCCAGCAGCCGTCGACAGGGCACAGATACGCAGTATTTT
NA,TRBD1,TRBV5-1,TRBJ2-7,CASSPRTGSYEQYF,TGCGCCAGCAGCCCCAGGACAGGTTCCTACGAGCAGTACTTC
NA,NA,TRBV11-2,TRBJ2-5,CASSPAAGGTGETQYF,TGTGCCAGCAGCCCAGCAGCAGGAGGGACGGGGGAGACCCAGTACTTC
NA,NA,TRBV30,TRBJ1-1,CAWSGQVNTEAFF,TGTGCCTGGAGTGGACAGGTGAACACTGAAGCTTTCTTT
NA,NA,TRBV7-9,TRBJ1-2,CASSLGSAQGRDGYTF,TGTGCCAGCAGCTTAGGGTCGGCGCAGGGTAGAGATGGCTACACCTTC
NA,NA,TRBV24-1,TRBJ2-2,CATQAGWNTGELFF,TGTGCCACCCAGGCGGGGTGGAACACCGGGGAGCTGTTTTTT
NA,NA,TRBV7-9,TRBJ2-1,CASSLGASFYNEQFF,TGTGCCAGCAGCTTAGGGGCGTCCTTCTACAATGAGCAGTTCTTC
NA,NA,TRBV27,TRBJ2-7,CASSFGGDEQYF,TGTGCCAGCAGTTTCGGAGGGGACGAGCAGTACTTC
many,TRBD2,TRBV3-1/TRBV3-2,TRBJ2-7,CASSHVAGGLTEQYF,TGTGCCAGCAGCCACGTAGCGGGGGGGCTTACTGAGCAGTACTTC
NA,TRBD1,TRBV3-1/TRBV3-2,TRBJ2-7,CASSQLPGQGKQQYF,TGTGCCAGCAGCCAGCTACCGGGACAGGGAAAGCAGCAGTACTTC
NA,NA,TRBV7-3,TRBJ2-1,CASSTIASSYNEQFF,TGTGCCAGCAGTACAATAGCATCCTCCTACAATGAGCAGTTCTTC
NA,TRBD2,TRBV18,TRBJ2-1,CASSRGGAYNEQFF,TGTGCCAGCTCACGTGGGGGGGCCTACAATGAGCAGTTCTTC
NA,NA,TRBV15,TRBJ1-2,CATSTAHGLNGYTF,TGTGCCACCAGTACAGCCCATGGGCTTAATGGCTACACCTTC
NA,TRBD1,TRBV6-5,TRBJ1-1,CASMEGGYTEAFF,TGTGCCAGCATGGAAGGGGGCTACACTGAAGCTTTCTTT
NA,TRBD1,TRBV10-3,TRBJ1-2,CATQTGGTYGYTF,TGTGCCACCCAGACAGGGGGAACTTATGGCTACACCTTC
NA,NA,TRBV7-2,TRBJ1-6,CASSLASTGRVSSPLHF,TGTGCCAGCAGCTTAGCGTCAACAGGCCGAGTTAGCTCACCCCTCCACTTT
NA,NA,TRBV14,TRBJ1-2,CASSQDRAAGANYGYTF,TGTGCCAGCAGCCAAGATCGGGCGGCGGGGGCCAACTATGGCTACACCTTC
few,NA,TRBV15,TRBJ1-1,CATSRDTDSRATEAFF,TGTGCCACCAGCAGAGACACCGACAGTCGGGCGACTGAAGCTTTCTTT
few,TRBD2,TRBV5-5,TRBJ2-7,CASSLRGGFTFEQYF,TGTGCCAGCAGCCTCCGGGGGGGCTTCACCTTCGAGCAGTACTTC
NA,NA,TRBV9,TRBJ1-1,CASSPGAGEAFF,TGTGCCAGCAGCCCAGGGGCGGGTGAAGCTTTCTTT
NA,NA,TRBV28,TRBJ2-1,CASSSDSRNSNEQFF,TGTGCCAGCAGTTCGGACAGCCGAAACTCCAATGAGCAGTTCTTC
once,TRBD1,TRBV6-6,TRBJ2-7,CASSSPGQGVSYEQYF,TGTGCCAGCAGTTCCCCGGGACAGGGGGTTTCCTACGAGCAGTACTTC
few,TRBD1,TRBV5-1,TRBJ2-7,CASSPDRGGVEQYF,TGCGCCAGCAGCCCGGACAGGGGGGGTGTTGAGCAGTACTTC
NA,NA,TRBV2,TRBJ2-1,CASSDIDSNNEQFF,TGTGCCAGCAGTGATATAGACAGCAACAATGAGCAGTTCTTC
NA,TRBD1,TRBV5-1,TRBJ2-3,CASSLVGTGRTDTQYF,TGCGCCAGCAGCTTGGTAGGGACAGGGAGAACAGATACGCAGTATTTT
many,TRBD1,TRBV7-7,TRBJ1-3,CASSPGQGDAGNTIYF,TGTGCCAGCAGCCCCGGACAGGGGGACGCTGGAAACACCATATATTTT